The T cell receptor (beta chain) described here comes from a study of shared clonotypes between healthy human individuals. Overall study: CD8 memory received one plate per donor, CD8 naive two, CD4 memory three and CD4 naive three.

TCRdb keeps only in-frame clones here, not all; method: immunoSEQ multiplex PCR. The sample yields some 1 million clones, more than 65% seen once. V shed 2 bases and J shed 5 bases, with 9 bases lying between them. This CDR3 comprises 13 residues. The germline V gene encodes CDR1 SGHTA and CDR2 FQGTGA. V gene TRBV7-3 combines with J gene TRBJ2-5; D is possibly TRBD2 (5 bases). What was sequenced was memory CD4+ T cells sorted from blood. Subset: CD45RA-negative fraction. This clonotype was sampled from a man aged 18 to 29 in good health. This CDR3 reads CASSLYGDETQYF. As DNA, the CDR3 is TGTGCCAGCAGCTTATACGGGGATGAGACCCAGTACTTC.